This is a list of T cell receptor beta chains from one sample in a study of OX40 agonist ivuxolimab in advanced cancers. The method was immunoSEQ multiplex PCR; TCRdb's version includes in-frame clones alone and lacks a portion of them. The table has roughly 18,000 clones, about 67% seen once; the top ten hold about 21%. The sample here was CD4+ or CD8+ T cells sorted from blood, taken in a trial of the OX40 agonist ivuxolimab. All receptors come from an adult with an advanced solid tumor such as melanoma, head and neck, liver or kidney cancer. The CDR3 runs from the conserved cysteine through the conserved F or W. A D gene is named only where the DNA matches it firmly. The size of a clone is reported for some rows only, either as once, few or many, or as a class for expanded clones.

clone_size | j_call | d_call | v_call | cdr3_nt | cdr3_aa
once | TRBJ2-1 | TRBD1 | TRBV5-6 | TGTGCCAGCAGCTCAGGGGGTTTCAATGAGCAGTTCTTC | CASSSGGFNEQFF
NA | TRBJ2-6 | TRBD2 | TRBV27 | TGTGCCAGCAGTTTAATTGGGACTACGGGGGCCAACGTCCTGACTTTC | CASSLIGTTGANVLTF
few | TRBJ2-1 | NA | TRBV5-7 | TGTGCCAGCAGACCGTGGGGACGCGGGGGCAGCTCCTACAATGAGCAGTTCTTC | CASRPWGRGGSSYNEQFF
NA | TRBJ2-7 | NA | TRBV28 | TGTGCCAGCAGGCTAGGGAGTTCATTTTACGAGCAGTACTTC | CASRLGSSFYEQYF
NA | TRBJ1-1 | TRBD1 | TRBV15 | TGTGCCACCAGCGGGACCTGGACAGGGTTTACTGAAGCTTTCTTT | CATSGTWTGFTEAFF
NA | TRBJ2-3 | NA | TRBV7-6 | TGTGCCAGCAGCTTAAGGACAGCGACGGGTTTCGACTTAGATACGCAGTATTTT | CASSLRTATGFDLDTQYF
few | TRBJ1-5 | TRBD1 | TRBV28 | TGTGCCAGCAGCCTGGACAGGGGGGGTCAGCCCCAGCATTTT | CASSLDRGGQPQHF
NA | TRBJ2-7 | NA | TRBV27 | TGTGCCAGCAGTTTGTCGACAGACTTCTACGAGCAGTACTTC | CASSLSTDFYEQYF
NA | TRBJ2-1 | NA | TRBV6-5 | TGTGCCAGCAGTTACCGCGTCGGGGAGCAGTTCTTC | CASSYRVGEQFF
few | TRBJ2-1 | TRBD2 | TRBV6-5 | TGTGCCAGCAGTCGTCGGGAGGCCTACAATGAGCAGTTCTTC | CASSRREAYNEQFF
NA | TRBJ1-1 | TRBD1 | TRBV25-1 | TGTGCCAGCGTTGACAGGGTCAACACTGAAGCTTTCTTT | CASVDRVNTEAFF
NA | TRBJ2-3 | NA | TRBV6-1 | TGTGCCAGCAGTGAAGCAGGCGGGGAAGGGGCAGATACGCAGTATTTT | CASSEAGGEGADTQYF
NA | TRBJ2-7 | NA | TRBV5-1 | TGTGCCAGCAGCTACGGGACCGGCTCCTACGAGCAGTACTTC | CASSYGTGSYEQYF
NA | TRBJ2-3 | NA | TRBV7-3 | TGTGCCAGCAGCTTTAGCAGCACAGATACGCAGTATTTT | CASSFSSTDTQYF